The next 28 T cell receptor beta chains were all read from a single sample in a study of control samples from healthy donors and cancer patients. Clones were sequenced by immunoSEQ multiplex PCR, and TCRdb holds only the in-frame ones, with some missing. The table lists around 230,000 clones, about 93% of them singletons. Source material: blood. Receptor source: a man aged 45-60 years in good health.

V gene TRBV5-8 combines with J gene TRBJ1-2, with D hard to call. V lost 2 bases, J lost 8 bases, and 10 bases lay in between. Looked up from germline, CDR1 is SGHTS and CDR2 is YDEGEE. The CDR3 loop spans 12 amino acids. CDR3: CASSFGVGGYTF. DNA for the CDR3: TGTGCCAGCAGCTTCGGAGTGGGCGGCTACACCTTC.

The J gene is TRBJ2-3, the V gene TRBV4-2; D is perhaps TRBD1 or TRBD2 (5 bases each). V lost 3 bases and J lost 0, with 10 bases in between. The germline V gene has CDR1 LGHNA and CDR2 YNFKEQ. This CDR3 spans 15 amino acids. CDR3 nucleotide sequence: TGTGCCAGCAGCCATGGCCGGGACAGCACAGATACGCAGTATTTT. Protein product: CASSHGRDSTDTQYF.

The V and J genes are TRBV6-5 and TRBJ2-7, with TRBD1 matching 10 bases. The ends lost 4 bases at V and 5 bases at J; junction bases unmatched: 5. This CDR3 is 14 amino acids long. The germline V gene encodes CDR1 MNHEY and CDR2 SVGAGI. The DNA of the CDR3 is TGTGCCAGCAGTTTGGACAGGGGGTCGGACGAGCAGTACTTC. Its protein product is CASSLDRGSDEQYF.

The V call is TRBV7-8, the J call TRBJ1-2; D not resolved. Between the trimmed V and J ends, which lost 0 bases and 6 bases, there was a span of 14 bases. CDR3 length: 15 amino acids. Per germline, CDR1 SGHVS and CDR2 FQNEAQ. The CDR3 DNA reads as TGTGCCAGCAGCTTAGCGGGCACCGAGGCGGATGGCTACACCTTC. It is translated as CASSLAGTEADGYTF.

The chain has TRBV3-1 (or the pseudogene TRBV3-2) and TRBJ2-1; 8 bases fit TRBD1. The V gene end was trimmed by 3 bases and the J gene end by 7 bases; junction bases not matched to a gene: 5. The CDR3 covers 14 residues. Germline V gene data show CDR1 as LGHDT and CDR2 as YNNKEL (reference sequence). The CDR3 coding sequence is TGTGCCAGCAGCCACGGGGGACAGGTAAATGAGCAGTTCTTC. Its translation: CASSHGGQVNEQFF.

This chain connects TRBV19 to TRBJ2-3, with 9 positions matching TRBD1. Germline lookup yields CDR1 LNHDA and CDR2 SQIVND (reference sequence). V lost 1 base to trimming and J lost 3 bases; unmatched junction nucleotides: 2. This CDR3 has 15 residues. As DNA, the CDR3 is TGTGCCAGTAGTATAGGGGGACAGGGAACAGATACGCAGTATTTT. It is translated as CASSIGGQGTDTQYF.

The rearrangement uses TRBV7-9 and TRBJ2-3; no definite D call. This CDR3 comprises 14 residues. CDR1 is SEHNR and CDR2 is FQNEAQ in the germline V gene (reference sequence). V gave up 2 bases and J gave up 0 bases, with 6 bases separating them. The CDR3 DNA sequence: TGTGCCAGCAGCTTAAATTGGAGCACAGATACGCAGTATTTT. Its protein is CASSLNWSTDTQYF. The whole variable domain, remainder taken from reference TRBV7-9 and TRBJ2-3, is DTGVSQNPRHKITKRGQNVTFRCDPISEHNRLYWYRQTLGQGPEFLTYFQNEAQLEKSRLLSDRFSAERPKGSFSTLEIQRTEQGDSAMYLCASSLNWSTDTQYFGPGTRLTVL.

The V and J genes are TRBV19 and TRBJ1-1, with a weak D call TRBD1 (6 bases). CDR1 and CDR2 (germline): LNHDA, SQIVND (reference sequence). V was pared by 4 bases and J by 3 bases, with 18 bases between. There are 16 residues in the CDR3. This CDR3 is CASSNLRGKGHTEAFF. The CDR3 nucleotides are TGTGCCAGTAGTAATCTCAGGGGAAAAGGGCACACTGAAGCTTTCTTT.

This chain links TRBV4-2 with TRBJ1-1, with a possible D match to TRBD1 (5 bases). CDR1 is LGHNA, CDR2 YNFKEQ, per germline. Between the trimmed V and J ends, which lost 4 bases and 3 bases, there was a span of 15 bases. The CDR3 runs 15 residues. The CDR3 sequence: CASSPSQGRDTEAFF. Written as DNA, the CDR3 is TGTGCCAGCAGCCCTTCCCAGGGACGGGACACTGAAGCTTTCTTT.

This clone was counted a single time. The V gene is TRBV5-4, the J gene TRBJ1-6; TRBD1 might be the D (6 bases). CDR1 is SGHNT and CDR2 is YYREEE in the germline V gene (reference sequence). This CDR3 spans 14 amino acids. The germline V and J ends were trimmed by 1 base and 7 bases, with 9 bases remaining between them. The CDR3 nucleotides read TGTGCCAGCAGCTTGACAGGGCAGAATTCACCCCTCCACTTT. This sequence encodes CASSLTGQNSPLHF.

The chain employs TRBV3-1 (or the pseudogene TRBV3-2) and TRBJ2-1; D unresolved. Trimming left V 5 bases short and J 3 bases short, with 8 bases between. Germline CDR1 LGHDT, CDR2 YNNKEL (reference sequence). This CDR3 has 13 residues. The CDR3 nucleotides read TGTGCCAGCAGCGTATGGGGCTACAATGAGCAGTTCTTC. Translation: CASSVWGYNEQFF.

This clone was recorded only once. The rearrangement uses TRBV28 and TRBJ1-5; the D is unclear. The germline V gene has CDR1 MDHEN and CDR2 SYDVKM. The CDR3 runs 15 residues. Trimming shortened V by 7 bases and J by 0 bases, and 13 bases separated the two germline ends. Written as DNA, the CDR3 is TGTGCCAGCATAATGGTGCGATCTAGCAATCAGCCCCAGCATTTT. Translating it yields CASIMVRSSNQPQHF.

The chain is built from TRBV28 and TRBJ1-6; D is possibly TRBD1 (6 bases). Trimming removed 4 bases from V and 8 bases from J, with 12 bases in between. The CDR3 has 14 residues. The germline CDR1 and CDR2 sequences are MDHEN and SYDVKM. The CDR3 nucleotides read TGTGCCAGCAGTTCGGGACAAGGGGATTCACCCCTCCACTTT. Translation gives CASSSGQGDSPLHF.

The rearrangement links TRBV7-9 to TRBJ1-5; 8 positions agree with TRBD1. Germline values: CDR1 SEHNR, CDR2 FQNEAQ (reference sequence). The J segment lost 4 bases and the V segment lost 5 bases, leaving 13 bases of the junction unmatched. The CDR3 extends over 17 amino acids. In DNA form, the CDR3 reads TGTGCCAGCAGCCCCGACAGGGGCGGCGTACTTAATCAGCCCCAGCATTTT. Translating gives CASSPDRGGVLNQPQHF.

The chain uses TRBV7-9 and TRBJ2-2; 10 nucleotides match TRBD1. Per the germline V gene, CDR1 is SEHNR and CDR2 is FQNEAQ (reference sequence). The CDR3 has 15 residues. V trimming: 5 bases; J trimming: 5 bases; junction bases outside the gene matches: 5. The CDR3 DNA reads TGTGCCAGCAGCCCGTGGGACAGGGGAACCGGGGAGCTGTTTTTT. It yields the protein CASSPWDRGTGELFF.

This clone was counted a single time. The gene calls are TRBV4-1 and TRBJ1-6, with TRBD1 matching over 8 bases. The V and J ends lost 1 base and 9 bases, in that order; junction bases with no gene match: 14. CDR3 length equals 18 residues. Germline V gives CDR1 MGHRA, CDR2 YSYEKL. In nucleotides, the CDR3 is TGCGCCAGCAGCCAAGCAATCTCAGGGGGCTTGGCGGGTTCACCCCTCCACTTT. Translating it yields CASSQAISGGLAGSPLHF.

The chain uses TRBV2 and TRBJ2-5, with D perhaps matching TRBD1 (6 bases). The CDR3 covers 18 residues. Germline values: CDR1 SNHLY, CDR2 FYNNEI. The V end lost 4 bases, the J end lost 4 bases, and 25 bases lay between the germline ends. CDR3 coding DNA: TGTGCCAGCAGTGGTTTTTCAAGACAGTCTAGAGGGGGAGAGACCCAGTACTTC. Translating it yields CASSGFSRQSRGGETQYF.

V and J are TRBV9 and TRBJ1-5; no clear D gene. Germline V gene data show CDR1 as SGDLS and CDR2 as YYNGEE. This CDR3 is 14 amino acids long. The V and J ends lost 0 bases and 0 bases respectively, with 4 bases between them. The CDR3 DNA is TGTGCCAGCAGCGTAGCCGATAGCAATCAGCCCCAGCATTTT. Protein product: CASSVADSNQPQHF.

The chain recombines TRBV5-6 with TRBJ1-6; D is ambiguous. This CDR3 contains 12 residues. The germline V gene has CDR1 SGHDT and CDR2 YYEEEE. The V gene lost 2 bases and the J gene lost 6 bases, with 3 bases spanning the gap. The CDR3 sequence: CASSFLNSPLHF. CDR3 sequence (DNA): TGTGCCAGCAGCTTCCTTAATTCACCCCTCCACTTT.

The V call is TRBV5-1, the J call TRBJ1-5, with D possibly matching TRBD1 (5 bases). This CDR3 is built from 15 residues. Germline loops: CDR1 SGHRS, CDR2 YFSETQ. Deletions cut 0 bases from V and 4 bases from J, with 11 bases between. The CDR3: CASSLAGQGNQPQHF. CDR3 bases: TGCGCCAGCAGCTTGGCCGGGCAGGGTAATCAGCCCCAGCATTTT.

This chain joins TRBV5-1 and TRBJ1-2; 7 bases are a match to TRBD1. The CDR3 loop spans 16 amino acids. Germline-derived CDR1 and CDR2 are SGHRS and YFSETQ. V dropped 5 bases and J dropped 6; count of bases not matched to a gene: 16. This chain's CDR3 is CASSPGQVIEDNGYTF. The CDR3 bases are TGCGCCAGCAGTCCAGGACAGGTTATAGAAGATAATGGCTACACCTTC. Full variable domain (outside the CDR3, taken from reference TRBV5-1 and TRBJ1-2): KAGVTQTPRYLIKTRGQQVTLSCSPISGHRSVSWYQQTPGQGLQFLFEYFSETQRNKGNFPGRFSGRQFSNSRSEMNVSTLELGDSALYLCASSPGQVIEDNGYTFGSGTRLTVV.

This rearrangement joins TRBV5-1 to TRBJ1-4; unclear D gene. Per the germline V gene, CDR1 is SGHRS and CDR2 is YFSETQ. The CDR3 has 14 amino acids. V shed 0 bases and J shed 3 bases, with 6 bases lying between them. Written as DNA, the CDR3 is TGCGCCAGCAGCTTGGAGCTTTCTAATGAAAAACTGTTTTTT. As protein: CASSLELSNEKLFF.

The chain uses TRBV2 and TRBJ1-5; D uncertain. Germline CDR1 and CDR2: SNHLY and FYNNEI. V was trimmed by 6 bases and J by 3 bases, leaving 9 bases between them. The CDR3 has 13 amino acids. The CDR3 region has the DNA TGTGCCAGCAGCCGGGCCCTCAATCAGCCCCAGCATTTT. Protein product: CASSRALNQPQHF.

The chain couples TRBV19 to TRBJ2-2; 8 nucleotides align to TRBD1. Germline V gene data show CDR1 as LNHDA and CDR2 as SQIVND (reference sequence). After removal of 4 bases from V and 2 bases from J, the junction contained 3 bases not matched to a gene. This CDR3 spans 15 amino acids. The CDR3 loop reads CASSTGQGNTGELFF. The CDR3 DNA is TGTGCCAGTAGTACCGGACAGGGAAACACCGGGGAGCTGTTTTTT.

The chain uses TRBV7-2 and TRBJ2-4; D gene ambiguous. Trimming shortened V by 0 bases and J by 3 bases, and 0 bases separated the two germline ends. CDR3 size: 12 residues. The germline V gene has CDR1 SGHTA and CDR2 FQGNSA. The chain's CDR3 is CASSLAKNIQYF. The CDR3 nucleotides are TGTGCCAGCAGCTTAGCCAAAAACATTCAGTACTTC.

This chain connects TRBV6-2 or TRBV6-3 to TRBJ2-7; tentatively, D is TRBD1 (6 bases). Germline CDR1 MNHEY, CDR2 SVGEGT. Deletions cut 6 bases from V and 4 bases from J, with 13 bases between. The CDR3 spans 13 residues. DNA of the CDR3: TGTGCCAGCAGCTTAGGACAGATTTACGAGCAGTACTTC. It codes for CASSLGQIYEQYF.

In nucleotides, the CDR3 is TGTGCCAGTAGAGACAGGCACACAGGCGATACGCAGTATTTT. Its protein is CASRDRHTGDTQYF. V usage is TRBV19 and J usage is TRBJ2-3; TRBD1 is a possible D gene (6 bases). Trimming took 6 bases from V and 6 from J, leaving 16 bases between them. Germline V gene data show CDR1 as LNHDA and CDR2 as SQIVND (reference sequence). The CDR3 sequence is 14 residues long.

This sequence joins TRBV20-1 and TRBJ2-5; TRBD2 aligns across 8 bases. V was pared by 3 bases and J by 4 bases, with 10 bases of the junction left unmatched. This CDR3 is 15 amino acids long. Germline loops: CDR1 DFQATT, CDR2 SNEGSKA (reference sequence). The CDR3 region has the DNA TGCAGTGCTAGTCTTGGCGGGGGGATCTCAGAGACCCAGTACTTC. Encoded protein: CSASLGGGISETQYF.